This T cell receptor (beta chain) was identified during a study of T cells in localized non-small cell lung cancer. Study-wide findings and caveats: It was uninvolved adjacent lung that showed the highest T cell clonality, exceeding tumor. Adjacent lung had a median approximately 50 of the 100 largest tumor clones. Sequencing, confined to only one tumor region, leaves heterogeneity possible.

The J segment lost 7 bases and the V segment lost 0 bases, leaving 5 bases of the junction unmatched. Germline V gene lookup returns CDR1 SGHDT and CDR2 YYEEEE. This CDR3 region has 14 residues. Some clones are missing from TCRdb's copy, which holds only in-frame ones; the method was immunoSEQ multiplex PCR. The table records around 45,000 clones, roughly nine tenths of them present only once. As for this clone: Its specificity is not known.

The rearrangement uses TRBV5-6 and TRBJ1-1; 8 bases map to TRBD1. The sequencing here drew on PBMCs, taken before any cancer treatment. The source is a man aged 35 to 69 with stage II lung adenocarcinoma. CDR3 loop: CASSLGQGADEAFF. In DNA, the CDR3 is TGTGCCAGCAGCTTGGGTCAGGGGGCAGATGAAGCTTTCTTT.